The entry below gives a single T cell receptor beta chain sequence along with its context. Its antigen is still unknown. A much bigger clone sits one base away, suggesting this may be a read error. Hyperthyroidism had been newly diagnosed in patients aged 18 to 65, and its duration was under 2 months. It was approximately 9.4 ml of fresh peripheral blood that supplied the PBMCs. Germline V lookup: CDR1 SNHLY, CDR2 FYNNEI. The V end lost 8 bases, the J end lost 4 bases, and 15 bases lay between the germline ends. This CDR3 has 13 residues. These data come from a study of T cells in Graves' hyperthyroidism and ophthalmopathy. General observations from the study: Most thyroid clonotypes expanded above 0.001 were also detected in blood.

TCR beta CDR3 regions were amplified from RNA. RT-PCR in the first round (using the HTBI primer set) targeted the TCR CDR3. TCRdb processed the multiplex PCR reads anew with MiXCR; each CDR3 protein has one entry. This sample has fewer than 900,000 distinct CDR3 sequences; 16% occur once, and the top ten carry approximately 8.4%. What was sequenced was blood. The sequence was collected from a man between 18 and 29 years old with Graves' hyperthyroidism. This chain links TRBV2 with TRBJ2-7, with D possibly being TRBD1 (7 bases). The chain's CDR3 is CASCRGTDYEQYF. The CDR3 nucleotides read TGTGCCAGCTGTCGCGGGACAGATTACGAGCAGTACTTC.